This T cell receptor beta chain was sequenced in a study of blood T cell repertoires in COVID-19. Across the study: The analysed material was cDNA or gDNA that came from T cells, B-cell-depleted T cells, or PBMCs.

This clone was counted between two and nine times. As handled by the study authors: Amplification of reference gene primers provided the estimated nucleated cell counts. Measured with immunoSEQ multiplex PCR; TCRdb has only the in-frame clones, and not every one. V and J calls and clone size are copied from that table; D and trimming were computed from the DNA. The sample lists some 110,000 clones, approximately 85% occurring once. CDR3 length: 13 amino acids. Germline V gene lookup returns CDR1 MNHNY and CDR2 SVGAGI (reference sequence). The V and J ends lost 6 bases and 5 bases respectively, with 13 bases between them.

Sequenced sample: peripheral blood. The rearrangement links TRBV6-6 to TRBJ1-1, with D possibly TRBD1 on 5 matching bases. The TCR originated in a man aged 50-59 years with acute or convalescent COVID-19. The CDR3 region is CASSEGRKTEAFF. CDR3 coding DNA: TGTGCCAGCAGCGAGGGGAGGAAGACTGAAGCTTTCTTT.